Below, one T cell receptor beta chain is given with its context. Its antigen is not known. These data belong to a study of glioma-infiltrating T cells after dendritic cell vaccination. Study overall: Autologous tumor lysate-pulsed dendritic cell vaccination was given between the early 2000s and the early 2010s. Study-level results: Longer survival after dendritic cell vaccination followed higher pretreatment TIL content.

Germline V lookup: CDR1 SGDLS, CDR2 YYNGEE. V was pared by 5 bases and J by 3 bases, with 14 bases between. The CDR3 loop spans 15 amino acids. None of the glioblastoma patients had an isocitrate dehydrogenase mutation. Amplification used 60 V beta primers and 13 J beta primers. Some clones are missing from TCRdb's copy, which holds only in-frame ones; the method was immunoSEQ multiplex PCR. The data contain about 67,000 clones, under 90% of them seen just once; the ten biggest clones take up around 8%. The source is a human donor with glioblastoma. The chain couples TRBV9 to TRBJ1-4, with a possible D match to TRBD1 (5 bases). The sequencing used blood, collected before dendritic cell vaccination. CDR3 amino acids: CASSRSPGSNEKLFF. The CDR3 DNA reads TGTGCCAGCAGTCGATCCCCAGGGTCTAATGAAAAACTGTTTTTT.